These 16 T cell receptor beta chains were all obtained from the same sample, sequenced in a study of tumor and adjacent non-tumor tissue in lung cancer. This sample's RNA came from whole unsorted tissue. The normal lung tissue was taken more than 3 cm from the tumor edge. Three rounds of nested PCR, following a modified ARM-PCR protocol, produced the TCRbeta library. A single record per CDR3 protein comes from TCRdb applying MiXCR to the multiplex PCR reads. The sample shows 35,000 to 55,000 distinct CDR3 sequences, 60% to 65% of them seen only once. The sequencing sample was made of distant non-tumor lung tissue. The receptors were sampled from a woman between 35 and 50 years old with non-small cell lung cancer.

This clonotype has just a few counts. The V and J genes are TRBV30 and TRBJ2-1, with TRBD2 identical over 11 bases. The CDR3 runs 20 residues. The germline CDR1 and CDR2 sequences are GTSNPN and SVGIG (reference sequence). Trimming cost V 0 bases and J 9 bases; bases outside gene matches: 22. The CDR3 loop is CAWSVPVRVVFSGRGAEQFF. The CDR3 DNA reads as TGTGCCTGGAGTGTGCCTGTTAGGGTAGTTTTTAGCGGGAGGGGGGCTGAGCAGTTCTTC. Complete variable domain (other parts from reference TRBV30 and TRBJ2-1): SQTIHQWPATLVQPVGSPLSLECTVEGTSNPNLYWYRQAAGRGLQLLFYSVGIGQISSEVPQNLSASRPQDRQFILSSKKLLLSDSGFYLCAWSVPVRVVFSGRGAEQFFGPGTRLTVL.

This clonotype was seen repeatedly, ten times or more. This chain joins TRBV29-1 and TRBJ2-3; tentatively, D is TRBD1 (6 bases). With 3 bases removed from V and 5 bases from J, the gap between germline ends came to 9 bases. This CDR3 is 12 amino acids long. Germline-derived CDR1 and CDR2 are SQVTM and ANQGSEA. Here the CDR3 DNA reads TGCAGCGTTGAGAGAGGGGGAGATACGCAGTATTTT. Its protein is CSVERGGDTQYF.

This clonotype was seen ten or more times. The V call is TRBV10-2, the J call TRBJ2-5; D is ambiguous. The germline gives CDR1 WSHSY, CDR2 SAAADI. Deletions cut 7 bases from V and 4 bases from J, with 16 bases between. This CDR3 region has 14 residues. CDR3 in amino acids: CASTRSRLGETQYF. In nucleotides, the CDR3 is TGCGCCAGCACCCGGAGCAGGCTCGGAGAGACCCAGTACTTC.

The rearrangement uses TRBV5-6 and TRBJ2-5, with TRBD1 as a possible D gene (6 bases). CDR1 and CDR2 (germline): SGHDT, YYEEEE. CDR3 size: 16 residues. Trimming shortened V by 4 bases and J by 6 bases, and 22 bases separated the two germline ends. CDR3 in amino acids: CASSPGTRGLLKTQYF. The DNA for the CDR3 is TGTGCCAGCAGCCCTGGGACAAGGGGCTTGTTGAAGACCCAGTACTTC.

Remarks on this clonotype: The junction departs from the called germline gene at one end, perhaps through a read error. The V and J genes are TRBV7-8 and TRBJ2-1; 8 bases map to TRBD2. CDR3 length equals 15 residues. Germline CDR1 reads SGHVS; CDR2 reads FQNEAQ. CDR3 coding DNA: TGTGCCAGCAACTTAGTAGCGGGGAGGCTTAGGAACTGGTTCTTC. This codes for CASNLVAGRLRNWFF.

This clonotype was recorded once. This may be a read error, as it is one base from a much larger clone. V and J are TRBV11-2 and TRBJ2-5, with 7 bases fitting TRBD2. Per germline, CDR1 SGHAT and CDR2 FQNNGV. This CDR3 is built from 13 residues. CDR3: CASSQGLQETQNF. The CDR3 DNA reads as TGTGCCAGCAGTCAGGGACTACAAGAGACCCAGAACTTC.

The chain joins TRBV11-2 to TRBJ2-1; 12 positions match TRBD2. The CDR3 totals 17 residues. CDR1 and CDR2 from the germline V gene are SGHAT and FQNNGV. After removal of 3 bases from V and 6 bases from J, the junction contained 9 bases not matched to a gene. In nucleotides, the CDR3 is TGTGCCAGCAGCTTTCGGGTGACTAGCGGGAGTCTCAATGAGCAGTTCTTC. Translating it yields CASSFRVTSGSLNEQFF. The full variable domain, with the rest looked up from reference TRBV11-2 and TRBJ2-1, is EAGVAQSPRYKIIEKRQSVAFWCNPISGHATLYWYQQILGQGPKLLIQFQNNGVVDDSQLPKDRFSAERLKGVDSTLKIQPAKLEDSAVYLCASSFRVTSGSLNEQFFGPGTRLTVL.

This clonotype was seen at least ten times. The V and J genes are TRBV10-1 and TRBJ2-2, with D possibly TRBD2 on 5 matching bases. Trimming left V 8 bases short and J 0 bases short, with 13 bases between. Germline V gene data show CDR1 as WNHNN and CDR2 as SYGVQD (reference sequence). The CDR3 covers 15 residues. CDR3 residues: CASDEDFANTGELFF. CDR3 bases: TGCGCCAGCGACGAGGACTTTGCGAACACCGGGGAGCTGTTTTTT.

For this clonotype: A much larger clone differs by one base, so this may be a read error. The chain employs TRBV28 and TRBJ2-2; no clear D gene. Germline lookup yields CDR1 MDHEN and CDR2 SYDVKM. The CDR3 is 12 amino acids. The CDR3 DNA is TGTGACAGCAGTTTATTGGGAAGGGAGCTGTTTTTT. It codes for CDSSLLGRELFF.

In the case of this clonotype: One end of the junction fails to match germline, which may point to a read error. CDR3 DNA sequence: TGTGCCAAGAGCTTATCTCCACCCGGACCGCACTTC. It specifies CAKSLSPPGPHF. The rearrangement uses TRBV11-2 and TRBJ2-7; no clear D. Germline V gene lookup returns CDR1 SGHAT and CDR2 FQNNGV. The CDR3 runs 12 residues. Based on the CDR3 plus reference TRBV11-2 and TRBJ2-7, the full variable domain is EAGVAQSPRYKIIEKRQSVAFWCNPISGHATLYWYQQILGQGPKLLIQFQNNGVVDDSQLPKDRFSAERLKGVDSTLKIQPAKLEDSAVYLCAKSLSPPGPHFGPGTRLTVT.

The CDR3 sequence: CASRIDRSHSYGHYF. Written as DNA, the CDR3 is TGTGCCAGCAGAATAGACAGGTCACACAGCTACGGGCATTACTTC. The gene calls are TRBV6-2 or TRBV6-3 and TRBJ2-7; tentative D call: TRBD1 (6 bases). V was cut by 6 bases and J by 13 bases, with 28 bases left in between. This CDR3 is 15 amino acids long. Germline V gene data show CDR1 as MNHEY and CDR2 as SVGEGT.

Concerning this clonotype itself: The germline gene is not matched at one end of the junction; a read error may be the cause. The chain joins TRBV6-6 to TRBJ2-7; D gene ambiguous. Germline lookup yields CDR1 MNHNY and CDR2 SVGAGI (reference sequence). The CDR3 is 16 amino acids. CDR3 sequence: CASSSRGEVISYGQYF. Here the CDR3 DNA reads TGTGCCAGCAGTTCCCGAGGAGAGGTTATCAGCTACGGGCAGTACTTC.

As for this clonotype: The junction departs from germline at one end; a sequencing error may be responsible. CDR3: CASRTGLHQVTQYF. The CDR3 DNA reads TGTGCCAGCAGGACGGGACTGCATCAAGTGACCCAGTACTTC. The chain joins TRBV12-3 or TRBV12-4 to TRBJ2-5, with D perhaps matching TRBD2 (6 bases). The CDR3 spans 14 residues.

Many counts were recorded for this clonotype. The gene calls are TRBV28 and TRBJ2-7; 8 bases align to TRBD2. V trimming: 3 bases; J trimming: 3 bases; junction bases outside the gene matches: 7. Germline values: CDR1 MDHEN, CDR2 SYDVKM. The CDR3 loop spans 15 amino acids. The CDR3 DNA reads TGTGCCAGCAGTTTCGGGACTAGACCAATCTACGAGCAGTACTTC. Translating it yields CASSFGTRPIYEQYF.

Comments on this clonotype: As the CDR3 is not closed by the conserved phenylalanine or tryptophan, this likely results from a read error. This chain uses TRBV6-1 with TRBJ2-1; D is unclear. Germline-derived CDR1 and CDR2 are MNHNS and SASEGT. V shed 4 bases and J shed 8 bases, with 24 bases lying between them. The CDR3 is 17 residues long. Here the CDR3 DNA reads TGTGCCAGCAGTGTATTTTCGACGTCACGAGGTCCCGATGAGCAGTTCTAC. This translates into CASSVFSTSRGPDEQFY.

The chain joins TRBV30 to TRBJ1-3; 7 bases map to TRBD1. V was clipped by 3 bases and J by 2 bases; unmatched bases: 10. CDR3 length equals 16 residues. In germline, CDR1 is GTSNPN, CDR2 SVGIG (reference sequence). The CDR3: CAWSESGTGAGNTIYF. Here the CDR3 DNA reads TGTGCCTGGAGCGAATCGGGAACAGGGGCTGGAAACACCATATATTTT.